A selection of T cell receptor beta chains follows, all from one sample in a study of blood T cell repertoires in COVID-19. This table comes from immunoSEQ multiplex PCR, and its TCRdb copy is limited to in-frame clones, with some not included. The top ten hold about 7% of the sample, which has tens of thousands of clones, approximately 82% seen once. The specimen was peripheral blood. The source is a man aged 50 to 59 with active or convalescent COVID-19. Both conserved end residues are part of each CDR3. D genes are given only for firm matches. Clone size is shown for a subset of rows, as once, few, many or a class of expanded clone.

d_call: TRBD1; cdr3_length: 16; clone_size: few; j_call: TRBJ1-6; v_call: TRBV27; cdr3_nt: TGTGCCAGCAGTTCTATATGGGGGACAGGGGGATCACCCCTCCACTTT; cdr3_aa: CASSSIWGTGGSPLHF
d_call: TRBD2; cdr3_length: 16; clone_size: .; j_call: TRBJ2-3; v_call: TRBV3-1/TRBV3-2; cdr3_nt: TGTGCCAGCAGCCGCCGGACTAGCGGGGGGACAGATACGCAGTATTTT; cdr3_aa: CASSRRTSGGTDTQYF
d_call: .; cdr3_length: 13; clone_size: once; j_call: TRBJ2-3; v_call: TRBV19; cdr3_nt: TGTGCCAGTAGTCCTCCCGAGGTAGATACGCAGTATTTT; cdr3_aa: CASSPPEVDTQYF
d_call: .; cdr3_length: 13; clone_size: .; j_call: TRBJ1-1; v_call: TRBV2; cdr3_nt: TGTGCCAGCAGTGATATAGGACACAGAGAAGCTTTCTTT; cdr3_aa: CASSDIGHREAFF
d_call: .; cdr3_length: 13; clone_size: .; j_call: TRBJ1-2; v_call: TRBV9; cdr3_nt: TGTGCCAGCAGCGTCGCGGCTAACTATGGCTACACCTTC; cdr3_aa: CASSVAANYGYTF
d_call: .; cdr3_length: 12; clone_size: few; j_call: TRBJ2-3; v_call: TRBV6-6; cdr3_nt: TGTGCCAGCAGTTACGCCGGGGATACGCAGTATTTT; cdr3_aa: CASSYAGDTQYF
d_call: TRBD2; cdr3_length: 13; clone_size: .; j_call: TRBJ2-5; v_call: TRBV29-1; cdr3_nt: TGCAGCGTTGAAAGACTAGCGGCACGGACCCAGTACTTC; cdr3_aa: CSVERLAARTQYF
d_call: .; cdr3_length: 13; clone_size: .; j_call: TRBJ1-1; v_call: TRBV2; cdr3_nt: TGTGCCAGCGCCAGCAGGTGGAACACTGAAGCTTTCTTT; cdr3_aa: CASASRWNTEAFF
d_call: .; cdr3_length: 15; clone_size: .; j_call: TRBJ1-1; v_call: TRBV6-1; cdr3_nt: TGTGCCAGCAGTGAATATTTGAGTTCGGGGACTGAAGCTTTCTTT; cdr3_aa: CASSEYLSSGTEAFF
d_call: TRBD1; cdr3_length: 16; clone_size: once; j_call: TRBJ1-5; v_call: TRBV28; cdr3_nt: TGTGCCAGCAGTCTCCGGGACAGGGGTTTTAATCAGCCCCAGCATTTT; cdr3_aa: CASSLRDRGFNQPQHF
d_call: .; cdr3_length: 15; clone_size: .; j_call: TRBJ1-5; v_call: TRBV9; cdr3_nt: TGTGCCAGCAGCGTAGACAGTTATAGCAATCAGCCCCAGCATTTT; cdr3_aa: CASSVDSYSNQPQHF
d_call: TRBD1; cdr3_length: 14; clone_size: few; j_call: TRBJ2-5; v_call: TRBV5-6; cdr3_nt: TGTGCCAGCAGCTTGGCCAGGGGGCAAGGGACCCAGTACTTC; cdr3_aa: CASSLARGQGTQYF
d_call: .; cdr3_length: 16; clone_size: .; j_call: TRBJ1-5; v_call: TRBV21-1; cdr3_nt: TGTGCCAGCCGAATTAACCGACAGCTAGCGTGTCAGCCCCAGCATTTT; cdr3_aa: CASRINRQLACQPQHF
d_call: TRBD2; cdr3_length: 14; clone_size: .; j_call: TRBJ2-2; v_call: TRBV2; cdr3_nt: TGTGCCAGCGCGGGGGGGCAGAACACCGGGGAGCTGTTTTTT; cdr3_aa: CASAGGQNTGELFF
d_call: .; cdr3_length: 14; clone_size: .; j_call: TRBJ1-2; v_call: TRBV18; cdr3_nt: TGTGCCAGCTCACCACAGGGACAAGACTATGGCTACACCTTC; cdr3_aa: CASSPQGQDYGYTF
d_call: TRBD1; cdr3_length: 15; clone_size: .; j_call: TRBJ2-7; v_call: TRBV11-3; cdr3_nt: TGTGCCAGCAGCGAATCCGGGACAGATTCCTACGAGCAGTACTTC; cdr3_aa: CASSESGTDSYEQYF
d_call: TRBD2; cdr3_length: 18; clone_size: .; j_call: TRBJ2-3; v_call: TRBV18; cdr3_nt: TGTGCCAGCTCACCGGGACTAGCGGGGGCCCCAGGAACAGATACGCAGTATTTT; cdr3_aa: CASSPGLAGAPGTDTQYF
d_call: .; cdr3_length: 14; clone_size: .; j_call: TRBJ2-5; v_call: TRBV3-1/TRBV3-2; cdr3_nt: TGTGCCAGCAGCCAAGGCTACAGACAAGAGACCCAGTACTTC; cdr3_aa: CASSQGYRQETQYF
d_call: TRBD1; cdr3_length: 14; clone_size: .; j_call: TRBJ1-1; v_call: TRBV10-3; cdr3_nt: TGTGCCATCAGTCCCACAGGGGCCGACACTGAAGCTTTCTTT; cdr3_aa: CAISPTGADTEAFF
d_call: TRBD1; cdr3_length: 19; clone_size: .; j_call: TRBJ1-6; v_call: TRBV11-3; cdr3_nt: TGTGCCAGCAGCTTAGTCGTCCCTCCCGGACAGGGGGCTAATTCACCCCTCCACTTT; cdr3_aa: CASSLVVPPGQGANSPLHF
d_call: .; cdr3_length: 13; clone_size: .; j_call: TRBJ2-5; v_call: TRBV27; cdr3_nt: TGTGCCAGCAGTTTTTTGGGGGGAGAGACCCAGTACTTC; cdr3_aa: CASSFLGGETQYF
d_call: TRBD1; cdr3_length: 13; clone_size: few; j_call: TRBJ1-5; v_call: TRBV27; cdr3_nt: TGTGCCAGCAAGGGACAGGGGAATCAGCCCCAGCATTTT; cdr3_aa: CASKGQGNQPQHF
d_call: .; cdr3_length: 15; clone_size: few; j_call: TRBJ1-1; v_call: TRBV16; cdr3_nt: TGTGCCAGCAGCCAATCGGGGGGAGTCGACACTGAAGCTTTCTTT; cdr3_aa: CASSQSGGVDTEAFF
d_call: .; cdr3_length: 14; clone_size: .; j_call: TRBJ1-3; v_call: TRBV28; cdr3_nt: TGTGCCAGCAGGAAACAGGGATCTGGAAACACCATATATTTT; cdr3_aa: CASRKQGSGNTIYF
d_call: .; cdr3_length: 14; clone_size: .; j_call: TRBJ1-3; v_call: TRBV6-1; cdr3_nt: TGTGCCAGCAGTGAATCCAGGGCTGGAAACACCATATATTTT; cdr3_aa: CASSESRAGNTIYF
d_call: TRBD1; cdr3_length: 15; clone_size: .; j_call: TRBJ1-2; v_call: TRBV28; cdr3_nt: TGTGCCAGCAACCCCTTCAGGGGGCATCACTATGGCTACACCTTC; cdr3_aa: CASNPFRGHHYGYTF
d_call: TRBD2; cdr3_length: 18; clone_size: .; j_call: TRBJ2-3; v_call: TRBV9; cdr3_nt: TGTGCCAGCAGCGTAGGCAATAGCGGGGGGGCCGGTCATGGTACGCAGTATTTT; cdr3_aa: CASSVGNSGGAGHGTQYF
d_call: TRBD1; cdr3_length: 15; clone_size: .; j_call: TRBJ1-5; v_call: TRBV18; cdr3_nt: TGTGCCAGCTCACCGGGACAGGGAAGTAATCAGCCCCAGCATTTT; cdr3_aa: CASSPGQGSNQPQHF
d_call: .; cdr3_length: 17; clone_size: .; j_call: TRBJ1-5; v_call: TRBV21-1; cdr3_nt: TGTGCCAGCAGCAAAGCGAAGCTGACAGGGGAGAGTCAGCCCCAGCATTTT; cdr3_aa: CASSKAKLTGESQPQHF